Each of the 21 T cell receptor beta chains below was sequenced from the same sample in a study of blood T cell repertoires in COVID-19. Only in-frame clones appear in the TCRdb table, and some are missing; sequencing was by immunoSEQ multiplex PCR. The sample records around 230,000 clones, nearly 90% being singletons. Source material: PBMCs or T cells enriched from blood (not recorded which). These receptors originate from a young woman with acute COVID-19.

The chain combines TRBV2 with TRBJ1-5, with 7 bases aligning to TRBD1. Germline values: CDR1 SNHLY, CDR2 FYNNEI. After removal of 6 bases from V and 3 bases from J, the junction contained 11 bases not matched to a gene. This CDR3 comprises 16 residues. The CDR3 DNA follows: TGTGCCAGCAGCCGAAGTGAGGGGGCGGTCAATCAGCCCCAGCATTTT. This codes for CASSRSEGAVNQPQHF.

This chain links TRBV30 with TRBJ1-4, with 10 bases matching TRBD1. The CDR3 runs to 15 residues. V lost 2 bases and J lost 8; bases outside the gene matches: 8. Germline-derived CDR1 and CDR2 are GTSNPN and SVGIG (reference sequence). Written as DNA, the CDR3 is TGTGCCTGGAGTTCCAGACAGGGGGCACGGGAAAAACTGTTTTTT. Encoded protein: CAWSSRQGAREKLFF.

This chain uses TRBV24-1 with TRBJ2-1; 10 nucleotides align to TRBD2. Germline V gene data show CDR1 as KGHDR and CDR2 as SFDVKD. The CDR3 loop spans 16 amino acids. The J segment lost 8 bases and the V segment lost 5 bases, leaving 11 bases of the junction unmatched. The CDR3: CATSAAESGGAYEQFF. DNA for the CDR3: TGTGCCACCAGTGCAGCCGAAAGCGGGGGGGCCTATGAGCAGTTCTTC.

The V and J genes are TRBV7-6 and TRBJ1-4; perhaps TRBD1 as D (5 bases). The V gene lost 4 bases and the J gene lost 5 bases, with 17 bases spanning the gap. In germline, CDR1 is SGHVS, CDR2 FNYEAQ. The CDR3 is made up of 16 amino acids. Here the CDR3 reads CASSWGRAGPNEKLFF. In DNA, the CDR3 is TGTGCCAGCAGCTGGGGTCGGGCAGGGCCAAATGAAAAACTGTTTTTT.

The chain joins TRBV7-2 to TRBJ1-1, with D possibly being TRBD1 (6 bases). Trimming took 0 bases from V and 7 from J, leaving 12 bases between them. The CDR3 spans 14 residues. Germline lookup yields CDR1 SGHTA and CDR2 FQGNSA. The CDR3 reads CASSLAGTNFEAFF. The CDR3 DNA reads as TGTGCCAGCAGCTTAGCCGGGACAAATTTTGAAGCTTTCTTT.

This clone appeared a single time. DNA for the CDR3: TGTGCTAGTGGTTTACCTGCAGTCTATGGCTACACCTTC. It codes for CASGLPAVYGYTF. V and J are TRBV12-5 and TRBJ1-2; no clear D. The CDR3 is 13 residues long. Between the trimmed V and J ends, which lost 3 bases and 4 bases, there was a span of 9 bases. From germline, CDR1 is LGHNT and CDR2 FRNRAP.

V gene TRBV5-1 combines with J gene TRBJ1-1; 7 bases align to TRBD1. The CDR3 is 14 amino acids. Germline lookup yields CDR1 SGHRS and CDR2 YFSETQ. V gave up 2 bases and J gave up 2 bases; unmatched junction bases: 3. In DNA, the CDR3 is TGCGCCAGCAGCTTTGACAGGGCTAACACTGAAGCTTTCTTT. This gives the protein CASSFDRANTEAFF. Looking up the rest from reference TRBV5-1 and TRBJ1-1 gives the full variable domain: KAGVTQTPRYLIKTRGQQVTLSCSPISGHRSVSWYQQTPGQGLQFLFEYFSETQRNKGNFPGRFSGRQFSNSRSEMNVSTLELGDSALYLCASSFDRANTEAFFGQGTRLTVV.

V is TRBV7-9 and J is TRBJ1-2; a weak D match, TRBD1 (5 bases). Trimming removed 5 bases at V and 7 bases at J, with 17 bases between. Germline CDR1 SEHNR, CDR2 FQNEAQ (reference sequence). This CDR3 is 14 amino acids long. CDR3 DNA sequence: TGTGCCAGCAGCGCCGGAGGGCAGGGAGGTGGCTACACCTTC. Translating gives CASSAGGQGGGYTF.

The gene calls are TRBV27 and TRBJ1-3; D may be TRBD1 (5 bases). The germline gives CDR1 MNHEY, CDR2 SMNVEV (reference sequence). The V end lost 4 bases, the J end lost 2 bases, and 12 bases lay between the germline ends. This CDR3 has 15 residues. The CDR3, as DNA: TGTGCCAGCAGTTCCCCGACAGAGCCTGGAAACACCATATATTTT. Protein sequence: CASSSPTEPGNTIYF.

V is TRBV19 and J is TRBJ1-5; TRBD1 agrees at 7 bases. The junction had 20 bases not matched to a gene; V was cut back by 9 bases and J by 9 bases. Germline V gene sequence: CDR1 LNHDA, CDR2 SQIVND (reference sequence). This CDR3 is built from 16 residues. The CDR3 region is CASNPLRRDSGMPQHF. In DNA form, the CDR3 reads TGTGCCAGCAATCCACTCCGCCGGGACAGCGGAATGCCCCAGCATTTT.

J is TRBJ2-3 and V is TRBV10-3; TRBD2 matches 7 bases. CDR3 length: 16 residues. The V and J ends lost 0 bases and 1 base, in that order; junction bases with no gene match: 4. Germline V gene lookup returns CDR1 ENHRY and CDR2 SYGVKD. CDR3 nucleotides: TGTGCCATCAGTGAGTCGGGTCGGGGGGGCACAGATACGCAGTATTTT. It specifies CAISESGRGGTDTQYF.

The rearrangement joins TRBV5-1 to TRBJ2-1; 12 bases agree with TRBD2. Germline V CDR1 and CDR2: SGHRS, YFSETQ. The CDR3 is made up of 18 amino acids. Losses at the gene ends were 2 bases for V and 6 bases for J; bases not matched to a gene: 12. This CDR3 is CASSFLAGGPPGANEQFF. The CDR3, as DNA: TGCGCCAGCAGCTTCCTAGCGGGGGGGCCCCCGGGCGCCAATGAGCAGTTCTTC. The variable domain in full, with the rest retrieved from reference TRBV5-1 and TRBJ2-1, is KAGVTQTPRYLIKTRGQQVTLSCSPISGHRSVSWYQQTPGQGLQFLFEYFSETQRNKGNFPGRFSGRQFSNSRSEMNVSTLELGDSALYLCASSFLAGGPPGANEQFFGPGTRLTVL.

The chain has TRBV14 and TRBJ1-1; 8 bases fit TRBD1. CDR1 SGHDN and CDR2 FVKESK come from the germline V gene. This CDR3 spans 14 amino acids. Germline trimming cut 4 bases from V and 11 bases from J; bases unmatched to any gene: 12. The CDR3: CASSPYLDRGGAFF. DNA of the CDR3: TGTGCCAGCAGCCCCTACCTCGACAGGGGTGGTGCTTTCTTT.

V and J are TRBV19 and TRBJ1-4; the D gene is possibly TRBD1 (6 bases). The germline V gene has CDR1 LNHDA and CDR2 SQIVND (reference sequence). The V end was cut by 2 bases, the J end by 6 bases, with 7 bases between. CDR3 length equals 13 residues. CDR3 nucleotides: TGTGCCAGTAGTATAAACAGGGATGAAAAACTGTTTTTT. Protein: CASSINRDEKLFF.

The chain is built from TRBV5-1 and TRBJ2-1, with 15 bases that match TRBD2. Germline loops: CDR1 SGHRS, CDR2 YFSETQ. The CDR3 covers 17 residues. J lost 1 base, V lost 4 bases, and 3 bases had no gene match. CDR3 protein: CASSRTSGGASYNEQFF. CDR3 bases: TGCGCCAGCAGCCGGACTAGCGGGGGGGCTTCCTACAATGAGCAGTTCTTC.

This rearrangement joins TRBV7-9 to TRBJ2-7, with D perhaps TRBD2 (5 bases). The V gene's germline CDR1 is SEHNR and CDR2 FQNEAQ (reference sequence). V was cut by 2 bases and J by 4 bases, with 12 bases left in between. The CDR3 has 14 residues. The CDR3 protein is CASSLSGLSYEQYF. CDR3 nucleotide sequence: TGTGCCAGCAGCTTAAGCGGTTTAAGTTACGAGCAGTACTTC.

The CDR3 DNA is TGTGCCAGCAGCTCAAGGGACAGGGGGCTTTTCCGCGCCTACAATGAGCAGTTCTTC. Translation: CASSSRDRGLFRAYNEQFF. The gene calls are TRBV7-2 and TRBJ2-1; 12 bases agree with TRBD1. Per the germline V gene, CDR1 is SGHTA and CDR2 is FQGNSA. The junction had 12 bases not matched to a gene; V was cut back by 4 bases and J by 2 bases. This CDR3 has 19 amino acids.

J is TRBJ2-5 and V is TRBV7-2, with D perhaps TRBD1 (5 bases). Germline loops: CDR1 SGHTA, CDR2 FQGNSA. V gave up 1 base and J gave up 5 bases, with 23 bases separating them. The CDR3 is 18 residues long. For the CDR3, the DNA is TGTGCCAGCAGCTTAGGATCCCCCAGACCCCAGGGTGGGGAGACCCAGTACTTC. As protein: CASSLGSPRPQGGETQYF.

This sequence joins TRBV7-2 and TRBJ1-2, with 7 bases identical to TRBD1. Germline V gives CDR1 SGHTA, CDR2 FQGNSA. The CDR3 is made up of 15 amino acids. V gave up 5 bases and J gave up 4 bases; unmatched junction bases: 10. CDR3 in DNA: TGTGCCAGCAGCCCCGTAGGACAGGCAGCCTATGGCTACACCTTC. Its translation is CASSPVGQAAYGYTF.

This clone was counted a few times. The chain combines TRBV5-1 with TRBJ2-7; D remains ambiguous. The germline V gene has CDR1 SGHRS and CDR2 YFSETQ. Trimming left V 2 bases short and J 5 bases short, with 5 bases between. This CDR3 region has 11 residues. The CDR3 protein is CASSFSDEQYF. CDR3 nucleotide sequence: TGCGCCAGCAGCTTCTCGGACGAGCAGTACTTC.

The chain uses TRBV7-2 and TRBJ2-7; 8 positions agree with TRBD1. J lost 4 bases, V lost 6 bases, and 11 bases had no gene match. The CDR3 sequence is 15 residues long. Germline CDR1 is SGHTA and CDR2 is FQGNSA. The CDR3: CASSTPGQVRYEQYF. The CDR3 region has the DNA TGTGCCAGCAGTACACCGGGACAGGTGCGTTACGAGCAGTACTTC. Based on the CDR3 plus reference TRBV7-2 and TRBJ2-7, the full variable domain is GAGVSQSPSNKVTEKGKDVELRCDPISGHTALYWYRQSLGQGLEFLIYFQGNSAPDKSGLPSDRFSAERTGGSVSTLTIQRTQQEDSAVYLCASSTPGQVRYEQYFGPGTRLTVT.